A selection of T cell receptor beta chains follows, all from one sample in a study of T cell responses to AZD1222 COVID-19 vaccine. Here immunoSEQ multiplex PCR was the method, and the copy in TCRdb shows in-frame clones only, minus some. The table includes some 130,000 clones, roughly 90% detected once. The sample in question was peripheral blood, obtained on day 0 of AZD1222 vaccination. The receptors stem from an adult in good health. Each CDR3 is given without its conserved first and last residue. Not every row has a clone size; where given, it reads once, few, many or a size class.

ASSLSGPTDTQY,TRBJ2-3,-,TRBV11-2
ASSDSVYNEQF,TRBJ2-1,-,TRBV6-4
ASSDVSDTQY,TRBJ2-3,-,TRBV2
ASSPRTASNQPQH,TRBJ1-5,-,TRBV7-2
ASSESGTSSYNEQF,TRBJ2-1,-,TRBV27
ASSTPIRVLSYEQY,TRBJ2-7,-,TRBV28
ASSHYSGAPYNEQF,TRBJ2-1,-,TRBV11-2
ASSLTMASGSGELF,TRBJ2-2,-,TRBV7-3
ASSPRGPSRDEQY,TRBJ2-7,-,TRBV5-4
ASSPGTGYSPLH,TRBJ1-6,-,TRBV27
ASSIGGVGNTEAF,TRBJ1-1,-,TRBV7-6
ASSLVEGAYGYT,TRBJ1-2,once,TRBV28
ASGGPSYGYT,TRBJ1-2,-,TRBV6-4
ASTEFRVVPGELF,TRBJ2-2,-,TRBV7-2
ASSRRSRTTNEKLF,TRBJ1-4,-,TRBV3-1/TRBV3-2
ASSLRTSGFYEQY,TRBJ2-7,-,TRBV4-2
ASSLGSRGGGEQY,TRBJ2-7,once,TRBV13
ASSLLVGDTQY,TRBJ2-3,-,TRBV5-1
ASSSAGGSYNEQF,TRBJ2-1,-,TRBV5-1
ASRPDRGYGYT,TRBJ1-2,once,TRBV27
ASSYDPGLRIGGYT,TRBJ1-2,-,TRBV5-6
SVAGGGTEAF,TRBJ1-1,-,TRBV29-1
ASSQTLYSSYNEQF,TRBJ2-1,-,TRBV3-1/TRBV3-2
ASSPSGVEYEQY,TRBJ2-7,-,TRBV5-1
ASRRREQRSETQY,TRBJ2-5,-,TRBV5-1
ASSLRGHGSGNTIY,TRBJ1-3,-,TRBV5-1
ASSVGATRTVWETQY,TRBJ2-5,-,TRBV9
ASSPTPGLVMGEQY,TRBJ2-7,-,TRBV18
ASSVVQQGPLH,TRBJ1-6,-,TRBV9
ASSVGGLRAGNTIY,TRBJ1-3,-,TRBV7-9
ASSLEGSGGQPQH,TRBJ1-5,-,TRBV7-2
ASSPAWQGGGNTIY,TRBJ1-3,-,TRBV28
SALGTAEAF,TRBJ1-1,-,TRBV20-1
ASSSTDRAYRGAF,TRBJ1-1,-,TRBV7-2
ASSRMRNTEAF,TRBJ1-1,-,TRBV12-3/TRBV12-4
ASSSATLYEQY,TRBJ2-7,-,TRBV12-3/TRBV12-4
ASRIPGRVAGYT,TRBJ1-2,-,TRBV19
ASSPTSDSNYEQY,TRBJ2-7,once,TRBV4-3
ASSLWVGGADTQY,TRBJ2-3,-,TRBV7-3
ASSSRSSGTSTDTQY,TRBJ2-3,-,TRBV5-5
ASSWEPGLGAKNIQY,TRBJ2-4,once,TRBV7-3